One sample yielded the 10 T cell receptor beta chains listed below, sequenced in a study of blood T cell repertoires in COVID-19. Profiling relied on immunoSEQ multiplex PCR, and the TCRdb table lists in-frame clones only, not all of them. Of 150,000 to 200,000 clones in the sample, roughly 80% were seen once. Material: peripheral blood. Receptor source: a human donor with acute or convalescent COVID-19. The donor label of this sample is uncertain.

This CDR3 reads CATTGGPSGAYEQYF. The CDR3, as DNA: TGTGCCACCACGGGGGGGCCTAGCGGGGCCTACGAGCAGTACTTC. The gene calls are TRBV10-3 and TRBJ2-7, with TRBD2 identical over 9 bases. The CDR3 extends over 15 amino acids. V lost 10 bases, J lost 2 bases, and 12 bases stayed unmatched. The germline V gene has CDR1 ENHRY and CDR2 SYGVKD.

The chain carries TRBV2 and TRBJ2-3; a possible D gene is TRBD2 (5 bases). Germline CDR1 SNHLY, CDR2 FYNNEI. The CDR3 is 13 amino acids. As DNA, the CDR3 is TGTGTCGAGGGAGAGACATACACAGATACGCAGTATTTT. Amino acid sequence: CVEGETYTDTQYF.

The V gene is TRBV28, the J gene TRBJ1-5; no firm D call. Trimming removed 4 bases at V and 5 bases at J, with 6 bases between. The germline V gene has CDR1 MDHEN and CDR2 SYDVKM. The CDR3 totals 12 residues. CDR3 in DNA: TGTGCCAGCAGTTCTCCGGATCAGCCCCAGCATTTT. Residues: CASSSPDQPQHF.

This chain uses TRBV7-9 with TRBJ2-1; TRBD1 might be the D (5 bases). CDR3 length: 13 residues. CDR1 and CDR2 from the germline V gene are SEHNR and FQNEAQ (reference sequence). V shed 3 bases and J shed 6 bases, with 9 bases lying between them. For the CDR3, the DNA is TGTGCCAGCAGCTTCGGTCAGGGCAATGAGCAGTTCTTC. This gives the protein CASSFGQGNEQFF.

CDR3 residues: CASSLGQLNTEAFF. The CDR3 DNA sequence: TGTGCCAGCAGCTTGGGACAGCTGAACACTGAAGCTTTCTTT. The V call is TRBV7-3, the J call TRBJ1-1; 7 bases fit TRBD1. V was pared by 3 bases and J by 0 bases, with 1 base of the junction left unmatched. In germline, CDR1 is SGHTA, CDR2 FQGTGA. The CDR3 runs 14 residues.

The chain employs TRBV29-1 and TRBJ1-2; TRBD1 aligns across 8 bases. Trimming took 6 bases from V and 7 from J; bases not matched to a gene: 13. CDR1 and CDR2 from the germline V gene are SQVTM and ANQGSEA. The CDR3 extends over 14 amino acids. The CDR3 sequence is CSVRQGSASGGYTF. The CDR3 DNA reads TGCAGCGTCCGACAGGGGAGCGCCTCGGGTGGCTACACCTTC.

This chain joins TRBV7-3 and TRBJ2-7, with TRBD1 as a possible D gene (5 bases). V lost 5 bases and J 6 bases, leaving 11 bases between the germline ends. The CDR3 totals 12 residues. From germline, CDR1 is SGHTA and CDR2 FQGTGA. The CDR3 region has the DNA TGTGCCAGCAGCACCCCAGGGTCCGAGCAGTACTTC. Translated: CASSTPGSEQYF.

The chain is built from TRBV5-1 and TRBJ1-1, with TRBD1 identical over 8 bases. Germline V gene sequence: CDR1 SGHRS, CDR2 YFSETQ. Germline trimming cut 2 bases from V and 5 bases from J; bases unmatched to any gene: 8. This CDR3 has 15 residues. CDR3: CASSLRTGRETEAFF. Written as DNA, the CDR3 is TGCGCCAGCAGCTTACGGACAGGGAGGGAGACTGAAGCTTTCTTT.

The chain couples TRBV6-5 to TRBJ1-3; 7 bases are shared with TRBD1. This CDR3 has 16 amino acids. V trimming: 2 bases; J trimming: 0 bases; junction bases outside the gene matches: 4. The V gene's germline CDR1 is MNHEY and CDR2 SVGAGI. CDR3 loop: CASSYGNRGSGNTIYF. CDR3 bases: TGTGCCAGCAGTTACGGGAACAGGGGCTCTGGAAACACCATATATTTT.

The rearrangement links TRBV9 to TRBJ1-1, with D possibly TRBD1 on 5 matching bases. With 0 bases removed from V and 7 bases from J, the gap between germline ends came to 10 bases. This CDR3 contains 13 residues. Germline CDR1 SGDLS, CDR2 YYNGEE. The CDR3 DNA is TGTGCCAGCAGCGTAGATGCGCAGGGTGAAGCTTTCTTT. Protein product: CASSVDAQGEAFF.